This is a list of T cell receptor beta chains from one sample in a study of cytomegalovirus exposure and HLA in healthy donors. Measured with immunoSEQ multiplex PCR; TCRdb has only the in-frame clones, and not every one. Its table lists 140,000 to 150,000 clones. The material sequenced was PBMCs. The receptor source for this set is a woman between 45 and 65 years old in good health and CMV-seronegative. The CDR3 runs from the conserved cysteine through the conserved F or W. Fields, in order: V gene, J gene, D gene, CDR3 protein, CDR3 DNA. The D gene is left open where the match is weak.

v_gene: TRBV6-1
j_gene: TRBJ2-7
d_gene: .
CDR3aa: CASRVTGTYEQYF
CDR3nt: TGTGCCAGCAGGGTTACAGGGACCTACGAGCAGTACTTC

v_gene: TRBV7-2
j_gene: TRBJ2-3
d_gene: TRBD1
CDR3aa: CASSPGQGRSSTDTQYF
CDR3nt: TGTGCCAGCAGCCCGGGACAGGGACGTTCGAGCACAGATACGCAGTATTTT

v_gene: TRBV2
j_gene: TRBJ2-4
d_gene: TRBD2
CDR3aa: CASGRGLAGARTQYF
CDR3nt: TGTGCCAGCGGACGAGGACTAGCGGGGGCTAGGACTCAGTACTTC

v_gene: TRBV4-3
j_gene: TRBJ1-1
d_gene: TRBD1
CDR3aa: CASSQERTGPNTEAFF
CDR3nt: TGCGCCAGCAGCCAAGAACGGACAGGGCCGAACACTGAAGCTTTCTTT

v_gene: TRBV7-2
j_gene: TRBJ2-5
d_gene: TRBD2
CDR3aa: CASSQRLAVRETQYF
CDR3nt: TGTGCCAGCAGCCAAAGACTAGCTGTTCGCGAGACCCAGTACTTC

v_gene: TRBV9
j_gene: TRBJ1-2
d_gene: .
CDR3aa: CASSVGPGSNYGYTF
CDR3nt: TGTGCCAGCAGCGTAGGCCCAGGGTCCAACTATGGCTACACCTTC

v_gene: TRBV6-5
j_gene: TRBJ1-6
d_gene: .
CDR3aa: CASSLRGSPLHF
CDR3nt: TGTGCCAGCAGCCTACGCGGTTCACCCCTCCACTTT

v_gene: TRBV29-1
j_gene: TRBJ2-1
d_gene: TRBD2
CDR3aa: CSVELAGVSFF
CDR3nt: TGCAGCGTTGAACTAGCGGGAGTCTCGTTCTTC

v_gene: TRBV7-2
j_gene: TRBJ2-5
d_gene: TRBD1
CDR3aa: CASSRTGEETQYF
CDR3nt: TGTGCCAGCAGCCGTACAGGGGAAGAGACCCAGTACTTC

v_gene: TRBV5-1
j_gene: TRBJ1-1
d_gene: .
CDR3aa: CASRLSGDTEAFF
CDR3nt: TGCGCCAGCAGGTTGTCAGGGGACACTGAAGCTTTCTTT